This entry lists 5 T cell receptor beta chains sequenced from one sample in a study of PD-L1 blockade in urothelial cancer. Stated time point: peripheral blood 6 weeks after treatment start. Generated by immunoSEQ multiplex PCR, the TCRdb table keeps only in-frame clones and is missing some. The profile covers 100,000 to 150,000 clones, with roughly 88% appearing a single time and 2.4% taken by the ten largest. Material: PBMCs, obtained around atezolizumab (anti-PD-L1) treatment. These receptors originate from a man in his forties or fifties with urothelial cancer.

The CDR3 reads CASSVGIAGDNTDTQYF. The CDR3 DNA reads TGTGCCAGCAGCGTAGGAATAGCGGGCGATAACACAGATACGCAGTATTTT. V usage is TRBV9 and J usage is TRBJ2-3, with 7 bases identical to TRBD2. Germline V CDR1 and CDR2: SGDLS, YYNGEE. This CDR3 is 17 amino acids long. The V segment lost 0 bases and the J segment 2 bases; nucleotides outside the gene matches: 9.

This clone was picked up one time. V gene TRBV10-3 combines with J gene TRBJ1-2; 9 bases line up with TRBD1. This CDR3 is 14 amino acids long. Germline loops: CDR1 ENHRY, CDR2 SYGVKD. The trim removed 8 bases at V and 8 bases at J, leaving 12 bases unmatched. The CDR3 here is CAIGTGGGKIGYTF. In nucleotides, the CDR3 is TGTGCCATCGGAACAGGGGGCGGGAAGATCGGCTACACCTTC.

V and J are TRBV30 and TRBJ2-1; D is possibly TRBD2 (5 bases). CDR3 length: 16 amino acids. The ends were cut back, 8 bases at V and 0 bases at J, with 20 bases in the middle. Germline V gene data show CDR1 as GTSNPN and CDR2 as SVGIG (reference sequence). For the CDR3, the DNA is TGTGCCGGGAATGTTGGACTTCTGAGCTCCTACAATGAGCAGTTCTTC. Translating gives CAGNVGLLSSYNEQFF. Full variable domain (outside the CDR3, taken from reference TRBV30 and TRBJ2-1): SQTIHQWPATLVQPVGSPLSLECTVEGTSNPNLYWYRQAAGRGLQLLFYSVGIGQISSEVPQNLSASRPQDRQFILSSKKLLLSDSGFYLCAGNVGLLSSYNEQFFGPGTRLTVL.

The chain joins TRBV27 to TRBJ1-5, with D hard to call. This CDR3 has 12 residues. The ends were cut back, 8 bases at V and 7 bases at J, with 12 bases in the middle. The V gene's germline CDR1 is MNHEY and CDR2 SMNVEV (reference sequence). This CDR3 reads CASYTVGQPQHF. CDR3 sequence (DNA): TGTGCCAGCTATACAGTTGGACAGCCCCAGCATTTT.

The CDR3 bases are TGCGCCAGCAGCGCACAGGGGGCCGGTCAAGAGACCCAGTACTTC. Encoded protein: CASSAQGAGQETQYF. The genes are TRBV5-1 and TRBJ2-5, with 9 nucleotides matching TRBD1. The germline V gene has CDR1 SGHRS and CDR2 YFSETQ. J gave up 2 bases and V 4 bases, and 6 bases lay outside the gene matches. This CDR3 is built from 15 residues.